What follows are 23 T cell receptor beta chains derived from one specimen sequenced in a study of cytomegalovirus exposure and HLA in healthy donors. The primer mix had 60 Vbeta and 13 Jbeta primers. Some clones are missing from TCRdb's copy, which holds only in-frame ones; the method was immunoSEQ multiplex PCR. The sample yields 200,000 to 250,000 clones, around 77% seen once. Source material: PBMCs. These receptors all come from a woman younger than 45 in good health and CMV-seronegative.

The chain has TRBV7-9 and TRBJ2-7, with D tentatively TRBD2 (5 bases). The germline V gene encodes CDR1 SEHNR and CDR2 FQNEAQ (reference sequence). There are 12 residues in the CDR3. V lost 6 bases, J lost 6 bases, and 12 bases lay in between. The CDR3 is CASSSGIAEQYF. The CDR3 DNA reads as TGTGCCAGCAGTTCCGGGATTGCCGAGCAGTACTTC.

The V gene is TRBV30, the J gene TRBJ2-3; weak D call: TRBD2 (6 bases). Germline V gene sequence: CDR1 GTSNPN, CDR2 SVGIG (reference sequence). The CDR3 covers 12 residues. The CDR3 sequence is CASHIGGDTQYF. The CDR3, as DNA: TGTGCGTCCCATATCGGGGGAGATACGCAGTATTTT.

The chain couples TRBV4-1 to TRBJ2-5, with D hard to call. CDR3 length equals 14 residues. The germline V and J ends were trimmed by 4 bases and 3 bases, with 12 bases remaining between them. Germline CDR1 MGHRA, CDR2 YSYEKL. Here the CDR3 reads CASSLIVLEETQYF. The CDR3 region has the DNA TGCGCCAGCAGCCTTATCGTACTGGAAGAGACCCAGTACTTC.

In this sample, this clone turned up a few times. The V call is TRBV28, the J call TRBJ2-5; the match to TRBD1 covers 8 bases. The V segment lost 7 bases and the J segment 0 bases; nucleotides outside the gene matches: 13. The V gene's germline CDR1 is MDHEN and CDR2 SYDVKM. This CDR3 is built from 17 residues. DNA for the CDR3: TGTGCCAGCAAACCGGGACAGGTAGTGGTATACCAAGAGACCCAGTACTTC. Its protein is CASKPGQVVVYQETQYF.

V gene TRBV5-1 combines with J gene TRBJ1-1; no firm D call. V gave up 3 bases and J gave up 0 bases, with 9 bases separating them. The CDR3 extends over 14 amino acids. Germline V gene sequence: CDR1 SGHRS, CDR2 YFSETQ. The CDR3 loop reads CASSSPGLNTEAFF. The CDR3 region has the DNA TGCGCCAGCAGCTCCCCGGGTCTGAACACTGAAGCTTTCTTT.

A remark on this clone: The junction and the germline gene differ at one end; a read error may be behind it. The chain links TRBV7-9 to TRBJ1-1, with a possible D match to TRBD1 (5 bases). The CDR3 runs 15 residues. Germline V gene data show CDR1 as SEHNR and CDR2 as FQNEAQ (reference sequence). The CDR3 DNA reads as TGTGCCAGCAGCTTAGTGGGGGAGGGGAACCCTGAAGCTTTCTTT. Its protein is CASSLVGEGNPEAFF. The whole variable domain, filled in from reference TRBV7-9 and TRBJ1-1, reads DTGVSQNPRHKITKRGQNVTFRCDPISEHNRLYWYRQTLGQGPEFLTYFQNEAQLEKSRLLSDRFSAERPKGSFSTLEIQRTEQGDSAMYLCASSLVGEGNPEAFFGQGTRLTVV.

This clone was recorded only once. The V call is TRBV7-9, the J call TRBJ2-1; TRBD2 matches 13 bases. CDR3 length: 15 amino acids. CDR1 and CDR2 from the germline V gene are SEHNR and FQNEAQ (reference sequence). After removal of 5 bases from V and 9 bases from J, the junction contained 7 bases not matched to a gene. DNA for the CDR3: TGTGCCAGCAGCCCGGGACTAGCGGGGACGATTGAGCAGTTCTTC. It codes for CASSPGLAGTIEQFF.

The V gene is TRBV6-1, the J gene TRBJ1-5, with 7 bases identical to TRBD1. Per the germline V gene, CDR1 is MNHNS and CDR2 is SASEGT. After removal of 8 bases from V and 7 bases from J, the junction contained 11 bases not matched to a gene. The length of the CDR3 is 14 residues. The DNA for the CDR3 is TGTGCCAGCGACCGGGACAGAGGGCTCCAGCCCCAGCATTTT. Translating gives CASDRDRGLQPQHF.

The gene calls are TRBV4-2 and TRBJ1-6; D perhaps matches TRBD1 (5 bases). Germline assignment: CDR1 LGHNA and CDR2 YNFKEQ. The V end was cut by 0 bases, the J end by 7 bases, with 10 bases between. This CDR3 has 15 residues. The CDR3 nucleotides are TGTGCCAGCAGCCAAGATCACAGGAAAAATTCACCCCTCCACTTT. Amino acid sequence: CASSQDHRKNSPLHF.

This chain joins TRBV7-2 and TRBJ2-1, with 9 bases fitting TRBD2. Germline values: CDR1 SGHTA, CDR2 FQGNSA. The CDR3 has 16 amino acids. Unmatched junction bases numbered 10, after V lost 1 base and J lost 9 bases. Here the CDR3 DNA reads TGTGCCAGCAGCTTAGATGGCGGGGGGGCCGAATCTGAGCAGTTCTTC. Amino acid sequence: CASSLDGGGAESEQFF.

The sample holds a few counts of this clone. The identical CDR3 is also encoded by other nucleotide sequences in the sample. The chain is built from TRBV30 and TRBJ2-1; D call uncertain. The germline gives CDR1 GTSNPN, CDR2 SVGIG (reference sequence). V lost 2 bases, J lost 3 bases, and 8 bases lay in between. This CDR3 spans 13 amino acids. CDR3 sequence: CAWSPSSYNEQFF. DNA of the CDR3: TGTGCCTGGAGTCCCTCTAGCTACAATGAGCAGTTCTTC.

This clone was seen a few times. This chain uses TRBV7-9 with TRBJ2-5; 10 bases line up with TRBD1. The J call may be in error: the DNA end matches TRBJ2-7 better. Germline V gives CDR1 SEHNR, CDR2 FQNEAQ (reference sequence). The CDR3 has 15 amino acids. The CDR3 DNA sequence: TGTGCCAGCAGCCCGGGGACAGGGGTTCCCTACGAGCAGTACTTC. This codes for CASSPGTGVPYEQYF.

The CDR3 region has the DNA TGCGCCAGCAGCTTGGGAGTTAGCGGGAGGGCAGATACGCAGTATTTT. As protein: CASSLGVSGRADTQYF. The V call is TRBV5-1, the J call TRBJ2-3; 11 nucleotides align to TRBD2. The CDR3 consists of 16 residues. V was pared by 0 bases and J by 4 bases, with 4 bases of the junction left unmatched. Germline-derived CDR1 and CDR2 are SGHRS and YFSETQ.

This CDR3 reads CASSLLAYNEQFF. The CDR3 bases are TGCGCCAGCAGCTTGCTAGCCTACAATGAGCAGTTCTTC. This chain joins TRBV5-1 and TRBJ2-1; unclear D gene. V dropped 1 base and J dropped 2 bases, with 4 bases sitting between them. CDR1 and CDR2 from the germline V gene are SGHRS and YFSETQ. The CDR3 runs to 13 residues.

This clone was seen only a few times. The rearrangement uses TRBV13 and TRBJ1-3, with unresolved D. This CDR3 comprises 12 residues. Germline CDR1 and CDR2: PRHDT and FYEKMQ (reference sequence). The V end was cut by 4 bases, the J end by 3 bases, with 4 bases between. CDR3 nucleotides: TGTGCCAGCAGCTCGCGTGGAAACACCATATATTTT. This codes for CASSSRGNTIYF.

The rearrangement uses TRBV5-1 and TRBJ1-1; perhaps TRBD1 as D (6 bases). This CDR3 is 14 amino acids long. CDR1 SGHRS and CDR2 YFSETQ come from the germline V gene. V was pared by 4 bases and J by 4 bases, with 14 bases between. The CDR3 protein is CASSPRGEGTEAFF. CDR3 DNA sequence: TGCGCCAGCAGCCCGAGGGGGGAGGGCACTGAAGCTTTCTTT.

J is TRBJ2-7 and V is TRBV7-9, with 11 bases matching TRBD1. The CDR3 loop spans 16 amino acids. The J segment lost 4 bases and the V segment lost 7 bases, leaving 12 bases of the junction unmatched. Germline-derived CDR1 and CDR2 are SEHNR and FQNEAQ (reference sequence). CDR3 sequence (DNA): TGTGCCAGCACCGCCAGCAGGGGGACAGGGGGTTACGAGCAGTACTTC. It codes for CASTASRGTGGYEQYF.

This clone was recorded a few times. The V and J genes are TRBV5-6 and TRBJ1-2; D possibly corresponds to TRBD1 (5 bases). CDR1 is SGHDT, CDR2 YYEEEE, per germline. The CDR3 length is 12 residues. Trimming removed 1 base from V and 4 bases from J, with 5 bases in between. The CDR3 spells CASSLTGYGYTF. CDR3 nucleotide sequence: TGTGCCAGCAGCTTGACAGGCTATGGCTACACCTTC.

The chain combines TRBV30 with TRBJ1-2; perhaps TRBD1 as D (5 bases). Germline V gene lookup returns CDR1 GTSNPN and CDR2 SVGIG (reference sequence). V dropped 0 bases and J dropped 5 bases, with 13 bases sitting between them. The length of the CDR3 is 14 residues. The CDR3: CAWSVGGTVYGYTF. The CDR3 DNA sequence: TGTGCCTGGAGTGTTGGCGGGACCGTATATGGCTACACCTTC.

The V and J genes are TRBV7-2 and TRBJ2-7; D is possibly TRBD1 (6 bases). This CDR3 is 14 amino acids long. V was trimmed by 3 bases and J by 0 bases, leaving 9 bases between them. The V gene's germline CDR1 is SGHTA and CDR2 FQGNSA. Here the CDR3 reads CASSFDRTSYEQYF. The CDR3 bases are TGTGCCAGCAGCTTTGACAGGACCTCCTACGAGCAGTACTTC.

In DNA, the CDR3 is TGTGCCAGCAGCGTAGCGGTGGTTTCCTACGAGCAGTACTTC. Its protein product is CASSVAVVSYEQYF. This chain joins TRBV9 and TRBJ2-7; D is unresolved. The V gene lost 0 bases and the J gene lost 1 base, with 8 bases spanning the gap. The germline CDR1 and CDR2 sequences are SGDLS and YYNGEE. The CDR3 consists of 14 residues. The complete variable domain, with remaining parts taken from reference TRBV9 and TRBJ2-7, reads DSGVTQTPKHLITATGQRVTLRCSPRSGDLSVYWYQQSLDQGLQFLIQYYNGEERAKGNILERFSAQQFPDLHSELNLSSLELGDSALYFCASSVAVVSYEQYFGPGTRLTVT.

The chain links TRBV6-1 to TRBJ2-1; a weak D match, TRBD1 (6 bases). This CDR3 contains 16 residues. Germline loops: CDR1 MNHNS, CDR2 SASEGT. With 2 bases removed from V and 4 bases from J, the gap between germline ends came to 15 bases. The CDR3 DNA sequence: TGTGCCAGCAGTGAATACGGGCAGGGGTTTTACAATGAGCAGTTCTTC. It is translated as CASSEYGQGFYNEQFF.

This chain connects TRBV19 to TRBJ1-4, with D hard to call. Trimming pared 1 base from V and 8 bases from J, leaving 8 bases between. CDR3 length: 13 amino acids. Germline lookup yields CDR1 LNHDA and CDR2 SQIVND (reference sequence). The CDR3 DNA is TGTGCCAGTAGTATAGCCGCGGGGGAAAAACTGTTTTTT. Its protein is CASSIAAGEKLFF. The entire variable domain, with the rest obtained from reference TRBV19 and TRBJ1-4, is as follows: DGGITQSPKYLFRKEGQNVTLSCEQNLNHDAMYWYRQDPGQGLRLIYYSQIVNDFQKGDIAEGYSVSREKKESFPLTVTSAQKNPTAFYLCASSIAAGEKLFFGSGTQLSVL.